The 19 T cell receptor beta chains in this list originate from one sample, sequenced in a study of regulatory T cells in long-lasting Graves disease. The time point: persistent/refractory GD, antithyroid drugs over 5 years with positive TRAb. The authors made the TCR library using RNA they extracted from PBMCs. Through Arm-PCR of CDR3 regions and iRepertoire HTBI primers, TCR beta libraries were built. From the multiplex PCR reads, TCRdb called clonotypes with MiXCR, one entry per CDR3 protein. Of about 470,000 distinct CDR3 sequences listed, 20% to 25% were seen once; the top ten hold roughly 7.1%. The sample in question was peripheral blood mononuclear cells (PBMCs), obtained when the disease was refractory, from a patient treated with antithyroid drugs. The source of these receptors is a female donor with Graves disease.

The V gene is TRBV4-2, the J gene TRBJ2-2; tentative D call: TRBD1 (5 bases). CDR3 length: 15 amino acids. Germline values: CDR1 LGHNA, CDR2 YNFKEQ. The V end was cut by 0 bases, the J end by 6 bases, with 11 bases between. The CDR3 DNA reads TGTGCCAGCAGCCAAGATGAGGCAGGGTCCGGGGAGCTGTTTTTT. It encodes CASSQDEAGSGELFF.

The table lists this clonotype with many counts. The rearrangement links TRBV6-9 to TRBJ2-7; D may be TRBD1 (6 bases). The CDR3 has 14 residues. The V and J ends lost 3 bases and 2 bases respectively, with 11 bases between them. In germline, CDR1 is MNHGY, CDR2 SVAAGI. DNA of the CDR3: TGTGCCAGCAGTTACTCTCGGACAGCCTACGAGCAGTACTTC. The encoded protein is CASSYSRTAYEQYF.

At least ten counts were recorded for this clonotype. The chain links TRBV28 to TRBJ1-1; the match to TRBD1 covers 7 bases. CDR3 size: 15 residues. Per germline, CDR1 MDHEN and CDR2 SYDVKM. J was trimmed by 1 base and V by 5 bases; bases with no gene match: 7. This CDR3 is CASSTTGTENTEAFF. CDR3 nucleotides: TGTGCCAGCAGTACCACAGGGACAGAGAACACTGAAGCTTTCTTT.

This clonotype has more than one count but fewer than ten. The chain has TRBV27 and TRBJ1-1; 7 bases map to TRBD1. V was pared by 4 bases and J by 4 bases, with 9 bases of the junction left unmatched. The CDR3 contains 15 residues. The germline V gene encodes CDR1 MNHEY and CDR2 SMNVEV (reference sequence). DNA of the CDR3: TGTGCCAGCAGTTATGGGACAGTAGGCGGCACTGAAGCTTTCTTT. Translated, it gives CASSYGTVGGTEAFF.

V and J are TRBV9 and TRBJ1-1; D is unclear. Trimming pared 0 bases from V and 5 bases from J, leaving 14 bases between. Germline V gene lookup returns CDR1 SGDLS and CDR2 YYNGEE. CDR3 length: 15 residues. CDR3 in DNA: TGTGCCAGCAGCGTAGAAGGACTTGAAGGAACTGAAGCTTTCTTT. Translation gives CASSVEGLEGTEAFF. Filled out from reference TRBV9 and TRBJ1-1, the complete variable domain reads DSGVTQTPKHLITATGQRVTLRCSPRSGDLSVYWYQQSLDQGLQFLIQYYNGEERAKGNILERFSAQQFPDLHSELNLSSLELGDSALYFCASSVEGLEGTEAFFGQGTRLTVV.

The chain carries TRBV6-5 and TRBJ2-2; TRBD2 matches 14 bases. The V gene end was trimmed by 4 bases and the J gene end by 2 bases; junction bases not matched to a gene: 15. Per the germline V gene, CDR1 is MNHEY and CDR2 is SVGAGI. The CDR3 length is 21 residues. CDR3 sequence reads: CASSSGNFGTSGRGNTGELFF. The CDR3 DNA reads TGTGCCAGCAGTTCGGGCAACTTTGGGACTAGCGGGAGAGGCAACACCGGGGAGCTGTTTTTT.

This clonotype was counted between two and nine times. The chain couples TRBV7-9 to TRBJ2-4; 13 bases are a match to TRBD2. Germline V gene lookup returns CDR1 SEHNR and CDR2 FQNEAQ (reference sequence). The length of the CDR3 is 18 residues. The V segment lost 5 bases and the J segment 0 bases; nucleotides outside the gene matches: 7. In nucleotides, the CDR3 is TGTGCCAGCAGCCTCCGACTAGCGGGAGGTCTAGCCAAAAACATTCAGTACTTC. This sequence encodes CASSLRLAGGLAKNIQYF.

This chain joins TRBV7-2 and TRBJ2-7; TRBD2 agrees at 9 bases. The germline V gene has CDR1 SGHTA and CDR2 FQGNSA. The CDR3 totals 16 residues. Germline trimming cut 5 bases from V and 2 bases from J; bases unmatched to any gene: 10. The CDR3 sequence: CASSQLAGPVPYEQYF. The CDR3 DNA reads as TGTGCCAGCAGCCAACTAGCGGGCCCCGTTCCCTACGAGCAGTACTTC.

There are a few counts of this clonotype. The chain combines TRBV20-1 with TRBJ1-3; TRBD1 is a possible D gene (5 bases). Looked up from germline, CDR1 is DFQATT and CDR2 is SNEGSKA (reference sequence). Trimming shortened V by 4 bases and J by 4 bases, and 20 bases separated the two germline ends. The CDR3 loop spans 16 amino acids. The CDR3 region is CSATTLTAFAGNTIYF. CDR3 DNA sequence: TGCAGTGCTACCACCCTGACAGCGTTCGCCGGAAACACCATATATTTT.

This clonotype turned up a few times. As DNA, the CDR3 is TGTGCCAGCAGCGCCGACGGGGGGCGCGGGTACGAGCAGTACTTC. Translated, it gives CASSADGGRGYEQYF. The J gene is TRBJ2-7, the V gene TRBV9; tentative D call: TRBD2 (7 bases). This CDR3 is 15 amino acids long. Germline V lookup: CDR1 SGDLS, CDR2 YYNGEE. V was clipped by 3 bases and J by 4 bases, with 17 bases between them.

The chain is built from TRBV7-9 and TRBJ1-1; D is undetermined. CDR1 is SEHNR and CDR2 is FQNEAQ in the germline V gene (reference sequence). The CDR3 length is 14 residues. The V and J ends lost 7 bases and 4 bases respectively, with 16 bases between them. The CDR3, as DNA: TGTGCCAGCAATCTAGGCAGCTTGTCCACTGAAGCTTTCTTT. Amino acid sequence: CASNLGSLSTEAFF.

The chain joins TRBV6-5 to TRBJ1-2; 8 bases agree with TRBD1. This CDR3 is 15 amino acids long. CDR1 is MNHEY and CDR2 is SVGAGI in the germline V gene. Trimming at V came to 4 bases and at J to 5 bases, leaving 9 bases not matched to a gene. The CDR3 here is CASSSPDREKYGYTF. CDR3 DNA sequence: TGTGCCAGCAGTTCACCGGACAGGGAGAAATATGGCTACACCTTC.

CDR3 in amino acids: CASSLEQYNSPLHF. Here the CDR3 DNA reads TGCGCCAGCAGCTTGGAACAGTATAATTCACCCCTCCACTTT. The J gene is TRBJ1-6, the V gene TRBV5-1; D is unresolved. Germline CDR1 and CDR2: SGHRS and YFSETQ. V was cut by 0 bases and J by 4 bases, with 5 bases left in between. The CDR3 totals 14 residues.

This clonotype was recorded a few times. Written as DNA, the CDR3 is TGTGCCATCAGTGAGTCGGGGGTAAAAAGGCTGTTTTTT. Encoded protein: CAISESGVKRLFF. The V gene is TRBV10-3, the J gene TRBJ1-4, with a possible D match to TRBD1 (5 bases). The germline V gene has CDR1 ENHRY and CDR2 SYGVKD. The CDR3 covers 13 residues. The V end lost 0 bases, the J end lost 14 bases, and 13 bases lay between the germline ends.

At least ten counts were recorded for this clonotype. The chain has TRBV9 and TRBJ1-2; weak D call: TRBD1 (5 bases). Germline CDR1 and CDR2: SGDLS and YYNGEE. The germline V and J ends were trimmed by 5 bases and 6 bases, with 20 bases remaining between them. This CDR3 comprises 15 residues. In nucleotides, the CDR3 is TGTGCCAGCAGTCCCGACGGACTTGGGGGGAATGGCTACACCTTC. The encoded protein is CASSPDGLGGNGYTF.

This clonotype was counted only a few times. The V and J genes are TRBV19 and TRBJ2-2, with a weak D call TRBD2 (5 bases). The V gene lost 0 bases and the J gene lost 7 bases, with 6 bases spanning the gap. Germline CDR1 reads LNHDA; CDR2 reads SQIVND (reference sequence). This CDR3 is built from 13 residues. The CDR3 spells CASSIDRGGELFF. The CDR3 region has the DNA TGTGCCAGTAGTATAGATCGGGGCGGGGAGCTGTTTTTT.

The V and J genes are TRBV11-3 and TRBJ2-3; 7 nucleotides agree with TRBD1. This CDR3 comprises 19 residues. The germline CDR1 and CDR2 sequences are SGHNT and YENEEA. With 2 bases clipped from V and 0 bases from J, the junction kept 14 bases outside the gene matches. CDR3 coding DNA: TGTGCCAGCAGCTTACCACAGGACAGGCACTCCTCTAGCACAGATACGCAGTATTTT. Its protein product is CASSLPQDRHSSSTDTQYF. The full variable domain, rest sourced from reference TRBV11-3 and TRBJ2-3, is EAGVVQSPRYKIIEKKQPVAFWCNPISGHNTLYWYLQNLGQGPELLIRYENEEAVDDSQLPKDRFSAERLKGVDSTLKIQPAELGDSAVYLCASSLPQDRHSSSTDTQYFGPGTRLTVL.

The chain combines TRBV5-1 with TRBJ1-1, with TRBD1 matching 7 bases. The length of the CDR3 is 14 residues. The germline gives CDR1 SGHRS, CDR2 YFSETQ. Losses at the gene ends were 2 bases for V and 4 bases for J; bases not matched to a gene: 5. The CDR3 region is CASSFPGTATEAFF. CDR3 in DNA: TGCGCCAGCAGCTTTCCAGGGACAGCCACTGAAGCTTTCTTT.

The chain employs TRBV28 and TRBJ1-1, with D unresolved. This CDR3 is built from 15 residues. Per germline, CDR1 MDHEN and CDR2 SYDVKM. The V end lost 3 bases, the J end lost 1 base, and 12 bases lay between the germline ends. The CDR3 loop is CASSFSGEGNTEAFF. CDR3 sequence (DNA): TGTGCCAGCAGTTTCTCTGGGGAGGGGAACACTGAAGCTTTCTTT.